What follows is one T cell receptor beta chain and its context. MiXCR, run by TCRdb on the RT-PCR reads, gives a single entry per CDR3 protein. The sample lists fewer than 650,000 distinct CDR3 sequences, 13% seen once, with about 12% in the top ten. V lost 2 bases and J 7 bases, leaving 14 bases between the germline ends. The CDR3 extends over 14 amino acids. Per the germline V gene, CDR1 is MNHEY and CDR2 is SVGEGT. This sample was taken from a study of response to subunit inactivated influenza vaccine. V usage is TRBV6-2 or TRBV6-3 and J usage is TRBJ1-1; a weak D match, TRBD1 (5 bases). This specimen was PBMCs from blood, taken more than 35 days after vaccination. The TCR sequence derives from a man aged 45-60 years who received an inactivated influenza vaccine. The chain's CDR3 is CASSYMQGAYEAFF. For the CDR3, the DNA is TGTGCCAGCAGTTACATGCAGGGCGCCTATGAAGCTTTCTTT.